This is a list of T cell receptor beta chains from one sample in a study of shared clonotypes between healthy human individuals. Profiling relied on immunoSEQ multiplex PCR, and the TCRdb table lists in-frame clones only, not all of them. The top ten hold 1.5% to 2% of the sample, which has around 700,000 clones, more than 70% seen once. The sequencing input was memory CD4+ T cells sorted from blood. The receptors derive from a woman aged 25 to 45 in good health. Both conserved end residues are part of each CDR3. The D gene is left open where the match is weak. Size is omitted from some rows. Given values are once, few, many or a class for expanded clones.

J gene	clone size	D gene	V gene	CDR3 DNA	CDR3 protein
TRBJ2-3	.	.	TRBV11-2	TGTGCCAGCAGCTTAGGACGGGACTCGACAGGTGCAGATACGCAGTATTTT	CASSLGRDSTGADTQYF
TRBJ1-2	many	.	TRBV29-1	TGCAGCGTTGAGCAGCTTACTAACTATGGCTACACCTTC	CSVEQLTNYGYTF
TRBJ2-3	few	.	TRBV28	TGTGCCAGCAGTCCCAACATAGGTCGCAACACAGATACGCAGTATTTT	CASSPNIGRNTDTQYF
TRBJ2-1	.	.	TRBV11-3	TGTGCCAGCAGTCAAATGTCCAGTAGCCCCTACAATGAGCAGTTCTTC	CASSQMSSSPYNEQFF
TRBJ2-1	.	.	TRBV5-1	TGCGCCAGCAGCGCGCTAACTGGGGTAGGGGGCAATGAGCAGTTCTTC	CASSALTGVGGNEQFF
TRBJ2-5	few	.	TRBV28	TGTGCCAGTTCGACCCCGGCCCGAGAGACCCAGTACTTC	CASSTPARETQYF
TRBJ2-7	once	.	TRBV5-1	TGCGCCAGCAGCTCGGGACGTATCCCCTACGAGCAGTACTTC	CASSSGRIPYEQYF
TRBJ1-2	.	.	TRBV19	TGTGCCAGCTTGGGGACGGGAAGCTATGGCTACACCTTC	CASLGTGSYGYTF
TRBJ1-1	.	.	TRBV11-2	TGTGCCAGCAGCGACACAGGGACTGGGAACACTGAAGCTTTCTTT	CASSDTGTGNTEAFF
TRBJ1-1	.	.	TRBV30	TGTGCCTGGAGTGTACTAGGGGGCACTGAAGCTTTCTTT	CAWSVLGGTEAFF
TRBJ1-4	.	TRBD1	TRBV9	TGTGCCAGCAGCACCACGGAAGGACAGGGTAATGAAAAACTGTTTTTT	CASSTTEGQGNEKLFF
TRBJ1-1	.	.	TRBV10-3	TGTGCCATCAGTGATAAGGTCCGTGACACTGAAGCTTTCTTT	CAISDKVRDTEAFF
TRBJ2-3	.	.	TRBV19	TGTGCCAGTAGTATACCGAGTACGGATACGCAGTATTTT	CASSIPSTDTQYF
TRBJ2-7	.	.	TRBV6-5	TGTGCCAGCAGTTACTCTCGGACTTTCAGCTCCTACGAGCAGTACTTC	CASSYSRTFSSYEQYF
TRBJ1-2	few	.	TRBV5-4	TGTGCCAGCAGCCCTTCTCTGGACGGCGACTATGGCTACACCTTC	CASSPSLDGDYGYTF
TRBJ1-5	few	.	TRBV7-9	TGTGCCAGTGGGGGCAATCAGCCCCAGCATTTT	CASGGNQPQHF
TRBJ2-2	.	TRBD2	TRBV7-6	TGTGCCAGCAGCTTAACTAGCGGGAGGAACACCGGGGAGCTGTTTTTT	CASSLTSGRNTGELFF
TRBJ2-2	.	.	TRBV5-1	TGCGCCAGCAGCTTGTCAGAGGCTGGACCCACCGGGGAGCTGTTTTTT	CASSLSEAGPTGELFF
TRBJ2-2	.	.	TRBV2	TGTGCCAGCAGAGAGACAGGGAACACCGGGGAGCTGTTTTTT	CASRETGNTGELFF
TRBJ2-1	.	TRBD1	TRBV30	TGTGCCGGGACAGGGAGTGCCGGGGGTTTCAATGAGCAGTTCTTC	CAGTGSAGGFNEQFF
TRBJ2-1	.	.	TRBV6-1	TGTGCCAGCAGTGAACCTGGGGAGAAGGGCTACAATGAGCAGTTCTTC	CASSEPGEKGYNEQFF
TRBJ2-3	.	TRBD1	TRBV2	TGTGCCAGCAGTGAAGACAGGGGGACAGATACGCAGTATTTT	CASSEDRGTDTQYF
TRBJ1-5	.	.	TRBV28	TGTGCCAGCAGTTTTGTTGAGGGGACTAGCAATCAGCCCCAGCATTTT	CASSFVEGTSNQPQHF
TRBJ1-4	.	.	TRBV9	TGTGCCAGCAGCGCCCCTTCCTCGTCGGCTAATGAAAAACTGTTTTTT	CASSAPSSSANEKLFF